The sequence of this T cell receptor (beta chain) was determined in a study of blood T cell repertoires in COVID-19. Background on the study: From the United States, Italy and Spain came samples of acute and convalescent COVID-19. In each case, the material was cDNA or gDNA derived from T cells, B-cell-depleted T cells, or PBMCs.

Germline CDR1 KGHDR, CDR2 SFDVKD. With V trimmed by 4 bases and J by 5 bases, 9 bases remained unmatched. The CDR3 has 18 amino acids. In the source study's methods: Researchers report that nucleated cell counts were estimated from reference gene primer amplification. The repertoire was sequenced with immunoSEQ multiplex PCR; TCRdb's copy has only in-frame clones and lacks some. Clone size and the V and J calls come from that table; the DNA yielded D and trimming. Here the sample spans approximately 28,000 clones, over 75% being singletons. This clone has only one observation. The rearrangement joins TRBV24-1 to TRBJ2-1, with 14 bases lining up with TRBD2. The sequence was collected from a woman aged 60 to 75 with acute or convalescent COVID-19. Sequences were obtained from peripheral blood. The chain's CDR3 is CATSDPGLAGVIDNEQFF. For the CDR3, the DNA is TGTGCCACCAGTGACCCGGGACTAGCGGGGGTAATCGACAATGAGCAGTTCTTC.